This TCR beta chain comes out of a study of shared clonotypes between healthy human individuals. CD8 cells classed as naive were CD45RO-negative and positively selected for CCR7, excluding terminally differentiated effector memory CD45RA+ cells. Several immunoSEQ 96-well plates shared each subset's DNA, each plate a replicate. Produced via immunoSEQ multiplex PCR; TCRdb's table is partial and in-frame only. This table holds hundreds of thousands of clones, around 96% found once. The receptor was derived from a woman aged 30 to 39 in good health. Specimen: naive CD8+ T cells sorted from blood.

The CDR3 protein is CASSLWQGLAKNIQYF. The CDR3 nucleotides read TGTGCCAGCAGTTTGTGGCAGGGATTAGCCAAAAACATTCAGTACTTC. V usage is TRBV28 and J usage is TRBJ2-4; tentatively, D is TRBD1 (5 bases). The CDR3 spans 16 residues. Trimming left V 3 bases short and J 0 bases short, with 12 bases between. Germline values: CDR1 MDHEN, CDR2 SYDVKM.